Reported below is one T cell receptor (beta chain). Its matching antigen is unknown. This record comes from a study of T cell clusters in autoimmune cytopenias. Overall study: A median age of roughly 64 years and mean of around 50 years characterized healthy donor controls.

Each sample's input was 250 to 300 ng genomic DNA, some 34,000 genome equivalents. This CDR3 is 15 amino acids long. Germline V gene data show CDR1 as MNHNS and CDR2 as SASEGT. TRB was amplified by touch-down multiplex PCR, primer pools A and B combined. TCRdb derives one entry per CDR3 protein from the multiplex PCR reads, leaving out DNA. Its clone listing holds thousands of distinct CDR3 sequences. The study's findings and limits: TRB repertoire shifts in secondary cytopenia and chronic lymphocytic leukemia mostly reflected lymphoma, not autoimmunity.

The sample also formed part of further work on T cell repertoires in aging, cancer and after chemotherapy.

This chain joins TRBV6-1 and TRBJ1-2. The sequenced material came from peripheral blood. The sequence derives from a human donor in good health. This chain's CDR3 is CASSYRPEDRLGYTF.